The rows below give T cell receptor beta chains drawn from one sample of a study of cytomegalovirus exposure and HLA in healthy donors. Sequencing used immunoSEQ multiplex PCR; TCRdb keeps in-frame clones, though not all of them. The sample includes over 250,000 clones, approximately 86% of them seen just once. The sequencing sample was made of PBMCs. The receptors stem from a woman younger than 30 in good health and CMV-seronegative. CDR3s include the opening cysteine and the closing phenylalanine or tryptophan. D genes are given only for firm matches. The size entry is marked missing in some rows and otherwise reads once, few, many or a size class.

v_gene	d_gene	abundance	j_gene	CDR3aa	CDR3nt
TRBV5-8	.	.	TRBJ2-1	CASSLEQGGHNEQFF	TGTGCCAGCAGCTTGGAACAGGGCGGGCACAATGAGCAGTTCTTC
TRBV11-1	TRBD2	.	TRBJ2-1	CASSGLALYNEQFF	TGTGCCAGCAGCGGACTAGCTCTCTACAATGAGCAGTTCTTC
TRBV9	.	.	TRBJ2-1	CASGAGHSLNEQFF	TGTGCCAGCGGCGCAGGGCATTCTCTCAATGAGCAGTTCTTC
TRBV30	.	.	TRBJ1-5	CAWSAGSGRHQPQHF	TGTGCCTGGAGCGCGGGGTCGGGGAGACATCAGCCCCAGCATTTT
TRBV6-1	TRBD1	.	TRBJ2-1	CASSGGQGKKSYNEQFF	TGTGCCAGCAGTGGGGGACAGGGAAAAAAGTCCTACAATGAGCAGTTCTTC
TRBV25-1	.	.	TRBJ2-3	CASTDGAGMRDTQYF	TGTGCCAGCACCGATGGGGCAGGCATGAGAGATACGCAGTATTTT
TRBV9	.	.	TRBJ2-1	CASSKTAGSSYNEQFF	TGTGCCAGCAGCAAAACGGCGGGGAGCTCCTACAATGAGCAGTTCTTC
TRBV7-7	.	.	TRBJ2-5	CASSLWLVGQEETQYF	TGTGCTAGCAGCTTATGGTTGGTGGGGCAAGAAGAGACCCAGTACTTC
TRBV7-2	.	once	TRBJ1-4	CASSLVREGEKLFF	TGTGCCAGCAGCTTGGTCAGGGAAGGCGAAAAACTGTTTTTT
TRBV5-1	TRBD1	.	TRBJ2-7	CASSSRTGATEEQYF	TGCGCCAGCAGCTCCCGGACAGGGGCGACTGAAGAGCAGTACTTC
TRBV28	.	.	TRBJ2-7	CASSLSRWGEMNYEQYF	TGTGCCAGCAGTTTAAGCCGCTGGGGCGAAATGAACTACGAGCAGTACTTC
TRBV4-3	TRBD2	.	TRBJ2-3	CASSRRGSTDTQYF	TGCGCCAGCAGCCGGCGGGGGAGCACAGATACGCAGTATTTT
TRBV11-2	.	.	TRBJ2-1	CASSLASGPYNEQFF	TGTGCCAGCAGCTTAGCAAGCGGGCCCTACAATGAGCAGTTCTTC
TRBV11-2	TRBD2	.	TRBJ2-3	CASSVAGTTDTQYF	TGTGCCAGCTCCGTAGCGGGGACCACAGATACGCAGTATTTT
TRBV10-1	.	.	TRBJ2-2	CASSAQNTGELFF	TGCGCCAGCAGTGCACAAAACACCGGGGAGCTGTTTTTT
TRBV19	.	.	TRBJ1-1	CASSPTGNTEAFF	TGTGCCAGTAGTCCTACGGGGAACACTGAAGCTTTCTTT
TRBV10-2	TRBD2	.	TRBJ2-7	CASSVRLAPYEQYF	TGCGCCAGCAGTGTTCGACTAGCTCCGTACGAGCAGTACTTC
TRBV5-6	TRBD1	.	TRBJ1-4	CASSLTGGEKLFF	TGTGCCAGCAGCCTGACAGGGGGTGAAAAACTGTTTTTT
TRBV6-5	.	.	TRBJ1-3	CASRPTDSARNTIYF	TGTGCCAGCAGGCCAACCGACAGCGCCCGAAACACCATATATTTT
TRBV5-1	.	once	TRBJ2-3	CASSPRAGGSTDTQYF	TGCGCCAGCAGCCCTCGGGCAGGGGGGAGCACAGATACGCAGTATTTT
TRBV27	.	few	TRBJ1-6	CASRVSSYNSPLHF	TGTGCCAGCAGAGTGAGCTCCTATAATTCACCCCTCCACTTT
TRBV29-1	TRBD1	.	TRBJ1-4	CSVGQGREKLFF	TGCAGCGTGGGACAGGGACGAGAAAAACTGTTTTTT
TRBV2	TRBD1	.	TRBJ1-5	CASRGGQVTYSNQPQHF	TGTGCCAGCAGGGGCGGACAGGTAACCTATAGCAATCAGCCCCAGCATTTT
TRBV30	.	.	TRBJ2-2	CAWSVGGGVRENTGELFF	TGTGCCTGGAGTGTAGGTGGGGGCGTAAGGGAGAACACCGGGGAGCTGTTTTTT
TRBV7-2	.	.	TRBJ1-5	CASGRPGNKGNQPQHF	TGTGCCAGCGGGCGGCCAGGGAACAAGGGAAATCAGCCCCAGCATTTT
TRBV4-3	.	.	TRBJ1-6	CASSQDPQGNSPLHF	TGCGCCAGCAGCCAAGATCCCCAGGGAAATTCACCCCTCCACTTT
TRBV7-3	TRBD1	.	TRBJ2-1	CASSIDRGRYNEQFF	TGTGCCAGCAGCATCGACAGGGGGCGTTACAATGAGCAGTTCTTC
TRBV5-1	.	once	TRBJ2-5	CASSLGNREETQYF	TGCGCCAGCAGCTTGGGAAATCGAGAAGAGACCCAGTACTTC
TRBV30	.	.	TRBJ1-2	CAWSLGLRGTRNYGYTF	TGTGCCTGGAGCCTAGGGCTCAGGGGTACTAGGAACTATGGCTACACCTTC
TRBV29-1	.	.	TRBJ1-5	CSAALRGNDQPQHF	TGCAGCGCCGCGCTCCGGGGGAATGATCAGCCCCAGCATTTT
TRBV10-1	TRBD2	once	TRBJ2-1	CATSAGLYNEQFF	TGCGCTACTAGCGCGGGTTTATACAATGAGCAGTTCTTC
TRBV6-6	.	.	TRBJ2-7	CASSYSAGVYEQYF	TGTGCCAGCAGTTACTCGGCAGGGGTCTACGAGCAGTACTTC
TRBV27	.	.	TRBJ1-5	CASSLQGLQPQHF	TGTGCCAGCAGTTTACAGGGACTCCAGCCCCAGCATTTT
TRBV27	.	.	TRBJ2-3	CASSLFRPLGGTHTQYF	TGTGCCAGCAGTTTATTCAGACCTTTAGGGGGAACTCATACGCAGTATTTT
TRBV4-2	TRBD1	few	TRBJ1-4	CASSQDESGRGKLFF	TGTGCCAGCAGCCAAGATGAGAGTGGCAGGGGGAAACTGTTTTTT
TRBV6-1	.	.	TRBJ2-7	CASSESPRQPYEQYF	TGTGCCAGCAGTGAAAGTCCTAGACAGCCCTACGAGCAGTACTTC
TRBV19	.	once	TRBJ2-7	CASSMMPGLSHSYEQYF	TGTGCCAGTAGTATGATGCCGGGTCTCTCTCACTCCTACGAGCAGTACTTC
TRBV29-1	.	.	TRBJ1-1	CSVDGGGGTEAFF	TGCAGCGTTGATGGGGGAGGTGGCACTGAAGCTTTCTTT
TRBV28	.	.	TRBJ1-6	CASSSTSSYNSPLHF	TGTGCCAGCAGTTCAACAAGCTCCTATAATTCACCCCTCCACTTT
TRBV28	TRBD2	.	TRBJ2-7	CASRRLGGAYEQYF	TGTGCCAGCCGTCGCTTGGGGGGGGCCTACGAGCAGTACTTC
TRBV30	.	.	TRBJ1-2	CAWNPTGNYGYTF	TGTGCCTGGAACCCTACAGGGAACTATGGCTACACCTTC
TRBV12-5	TRBD1	.	TRBJ1-1	CASGRGQGNTEAFF	TGTGCTAGTGGCCGTGGACAGGGGAACACTGAAGCTTTCTTT
TRBV5-1	TRBD2	.	TRBJ2-1	CASVRGGRANEQFF	TGCGCCAGCGTCCGGGGGGGCCGAGCTAATGAGCAGTTCTTC
TRBV4-1	TRBD1	.	TRBJ1-2	CASSQATGLSYGYTF	TGCGCCAGCAGCCAAGCGACAGGGCTCAGCTATGGCTACACCTTC
TRBV10-3	TRBD1	.	TRBJ1-2	CALYRGNYGYTF	TGTGCCCTCTACAGGGGTAACTATGGCTACACCTTC
TRBV19	TRBD1	.	TRBJ1-2	CASSRRDREAYGYTF	TGTGCCAGTAGTCGTAGGGACAGGGAGGCATATGGCTACACCTTC
TRBV10-3	.	.	TRBJ1-5	CAISEDNNQPQHF	TGTGCCATCAGTGAAGACAACAATCAGCCCCAGCATTTT
TRBV29-1	TRBD2	.	TRBJ2-1	CSVGGRYYNEQFF	TGCAGCGTGGGGGGGAGGTACTACAATGAGCAGTTCTTC
TRBV28	TRBD1	.	TRBJ1-2	CASRVRNRGGYTF	TGTGCCAGCAGGGTCCGGAACAGGGGTGGCTACACCTTC